The 3 T cell receptor beta chains below were found in one sample sequenced in a study of human T cells and chemical hapten exposure. MiXCR, run by TCRdb on the RACE reads, gives a single entry per CDR3 protein. Here the sample spans some 400,000 distinct CDR3 sequences, approximately 5.1% being singletons. Time point given: patch test 1, 2 weeks after DPC sensitization. Indicated treatment: therapeutic diphenylcyclopropenone sensitization with weekly scalp DPC. The sequenced sample was whole blood, obtained in connection with sensitization to the hapten diphenylcyclopropenone (DPC). Every receptor here comes from a woman aged 50 to 60 with alopecia areata. Some clones in this sample may be carry-over from other donors' samples.

This clonotype came up many times. As DNA, the CDR3 is TGCAGTGCTAGAGCCCTCCAGGGGACGACTAATGAAAAACTGTTTTTT. It translates to CSARALQGTTNEKLFF. This chain uses TRBV20-1 with TRBJ1-4, with D maybe TRBD1 (6 bases). The CDR3 sequence is 16 residues long. Trimming pared 1 base from V and 2 bases from J, leaving 14 bases between. The germline V gene has CDR1 DFQATT and CDR2 SNEGSKA (reference sequence).

This clonotype was counted a few times. CDR3 DNA sequence: TGTGCCAGCAGCCAAGAACCTTGGGGCTCCTCTGGAAACACCATATATTTT. Protein: CASSQEPWGSSGNTIYF. J is TRBJ1-3 and V is TRBV3-1, with a weak D call TRBD1 (5 bases). CDR3 length: 17 amino acids. The germline gives CDR1 LGHDT, CDR2 YNNKEL (reference sequence). V was shortened by 0 bases and J by 0 bases, with 12 bases between the two germline ends.

This clonotype was observed many times. The rearrangement links TRBV6-2 or TRBV6-3 to TRBJ2-5, with D perhaps assigned TRBD1 or TRBD2 (5 bases each). This CDR3 is built from 13 residues. Trimming shortened V by 7 bases and J by 2 bases, and 11 bases separated the two germline ends. Germline V gene lookup returns CDR1 MNHEY and CDR2 SVGEGT. The chain's CDR3 is CASTPGRQETQYF. CDR3 DNA sequence: TGTGCCAGCACTCCGGGACGGCAAGAGACCCAGTACTTC.